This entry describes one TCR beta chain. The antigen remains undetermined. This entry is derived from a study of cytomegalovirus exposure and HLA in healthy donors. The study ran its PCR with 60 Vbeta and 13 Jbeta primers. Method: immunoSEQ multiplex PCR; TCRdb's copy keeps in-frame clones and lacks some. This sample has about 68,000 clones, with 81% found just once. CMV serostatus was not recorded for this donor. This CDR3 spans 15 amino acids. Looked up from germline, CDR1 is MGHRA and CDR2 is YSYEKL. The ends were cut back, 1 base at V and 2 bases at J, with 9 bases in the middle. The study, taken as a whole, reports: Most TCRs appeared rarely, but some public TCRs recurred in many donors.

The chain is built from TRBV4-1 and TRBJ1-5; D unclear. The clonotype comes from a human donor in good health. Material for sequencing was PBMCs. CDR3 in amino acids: CASSQAGYGNQPQHF. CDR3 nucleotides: TGCGCCAGCAGCCAAGCGGGATATGGCAATCAGCCCCAGCATTTT.